This T cell receptor beta chain appears in the sequencing data of a study of blood T cell repertoires in COVID-19. The data were produced by immunoSEQ multiplex PCR, yet TCRdb's version contains in-frame clones alone and is incomplete. The sample records roughly 240,000 clones, approximately 90% being singletons. The V segment lost 6 bases and the J segment 6 bases; nucleotides outside the gene matches: 8. Germline V gives CDR1 MNHEY, CDR2 SVGAGI. CDR3 length: 14 residues. The sample consisted of peripheral blood. This receptor was identified in a man younger than 35 with active or convalescent COVID-19. This chain connects TRBV6-5 to TRBJ1-1, with 9 bases matching TRBD1. The CDR3 protein is CASSGQGWRAEAFF. The DNA for the CDR3 is TGTGCCAGCAGCGGACAGGGGTGGAGGGCTGAAGCTTTCTTT.